This record concerns one T cell receptor beta chain sequence. Its antigen is unknown. CDR1 is SQVTM, CDR2 ANQGSEA, per germline. V gave up 1 base and J gave up 8 bases, with 12 bases separating them. CDR3 length: 13 residues. It was with unique molecular identifiers that the TCRbeta library was prepared. TCRdb re-analysed the PCR reads in MiXCR, keeping a single row per CDR3 protein. This sample carries approximately 490,000 distinct CDR3 sequences, more than 9% of them seen once, and the ten largest clones take approximately 2%. The sample originates from a study of T-cell reconstitution after alpha-beta-depleted transplantation in children. Whole-study findings and limits: Reportedly, only several hundred clones from non-depleted graft cells drove alpha-beta T-cell counts at about two months.

Source: PBMCs, taken before TCRalphabeta/CD19-depleted stem cell transplant. The origin of this receptor is a child between 2 and 9 years old with inherited bone marrow failure, due to receive a stem cell transplant. This rearrangement joins TRBV29-1 to TRBJ2-4, with a weak D call TRBD1 (6 bases). CDR3 in amino acids: CSVEVGRGDIQYF. DNA for the CDR3: TGCAGCGTTGAAGTGGGCAGGGGTGACATTCAGTACTTC.